The TCR beta chain under discussion was sequenced for a study of cytomegalovirus exposure and HLA in healthy donors. With 3 bases clipped from V and 10 bases from J, the junction kept 22 bases outside the gene matches. Per germline, CDR1 SGDLS and CDR2 YYNGEE. This CDR3 region has 19 residues. It was with 60 Vbeta and 13 Jbeta primers that the PCR ran. Clones were sequenced by immunoSEQ multiplex PCR, and TCRdb holds only the in-frame ones, with some missing. The sample lists some 65,000 clones, approximately 72% seen once, with approximately 11% in the top ten. Study results and caveats: A later analysis found most CMV-associated TCR beta chains apparently HLA-restricted. As was reported, the classifier diagnosed cytomegalovirus status with high specificity and sensitivity.

A remark on this clone: The target antigen is unknown.

Healthy people donating bone marrow made up the donors. The specimen was PBMCs. This TCR was sampled from a woman aged 30 to 39 in good health and CMV-seronegative. The chain couples TRBV9 to TRBJ1-6, with 7 bases aligning to TRBD1. The CDR3, as DNA: TGTGCCAGCAGCGAAAACCCTCGAACCACAGGGGAACCTGGATCACCCCTCCACTTT. It codes for CASSENPRTTGEPGSPLHF.